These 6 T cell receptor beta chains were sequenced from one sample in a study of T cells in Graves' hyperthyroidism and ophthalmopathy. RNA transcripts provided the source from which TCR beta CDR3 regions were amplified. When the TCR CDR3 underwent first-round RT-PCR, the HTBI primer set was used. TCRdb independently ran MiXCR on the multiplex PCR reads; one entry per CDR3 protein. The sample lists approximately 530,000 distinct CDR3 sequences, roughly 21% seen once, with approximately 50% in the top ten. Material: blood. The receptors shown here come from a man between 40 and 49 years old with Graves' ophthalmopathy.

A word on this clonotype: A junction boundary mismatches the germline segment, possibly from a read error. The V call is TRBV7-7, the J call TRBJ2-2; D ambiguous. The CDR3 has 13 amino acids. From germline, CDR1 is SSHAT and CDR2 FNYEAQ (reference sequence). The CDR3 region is CASSSTRNGELFF. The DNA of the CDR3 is TGTGCTAGCAGCTCAACCCGTAACGGGGAGCTGTTTTTT.

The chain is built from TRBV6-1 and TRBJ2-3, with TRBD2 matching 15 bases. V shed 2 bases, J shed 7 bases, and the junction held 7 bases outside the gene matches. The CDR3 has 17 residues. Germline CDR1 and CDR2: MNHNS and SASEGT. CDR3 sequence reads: CASSEWGTSGGKNTQYF. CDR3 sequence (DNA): TGTGCCAGCAGTGAATGGGGGACTAGCGGGGGGAAAAATACGCAGTATTTT.

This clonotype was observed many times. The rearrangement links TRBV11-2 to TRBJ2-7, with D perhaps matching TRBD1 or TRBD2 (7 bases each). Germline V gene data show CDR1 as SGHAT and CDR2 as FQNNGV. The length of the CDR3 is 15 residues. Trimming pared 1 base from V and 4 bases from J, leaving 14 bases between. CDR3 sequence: CASSLAGGGGYEQYF. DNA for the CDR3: TGTGCCAGCAGCTTAGCAGGGGGGGGAGGATACGAGCAGTACTTC.

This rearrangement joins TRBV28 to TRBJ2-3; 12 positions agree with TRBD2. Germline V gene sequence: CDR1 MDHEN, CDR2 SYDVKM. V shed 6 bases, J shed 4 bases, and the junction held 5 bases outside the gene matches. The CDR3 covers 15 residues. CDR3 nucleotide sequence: TGTGCCAGCAGCCGGACTAGCGGGGAGCCAGATACGCAGTATTTT. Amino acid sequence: CASSRTSGEPDTQYF. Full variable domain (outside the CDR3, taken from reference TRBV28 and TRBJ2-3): DVKVTQSSRYLVKRTGEKVFLECVQDMDHENMFWYRQDPGLGLRLIYFSYDVKMKEKGDIPEGYSVSREKKERFSLILESASTNQTSMYLCASSRTSGEPDTQYFGPGTRLTVL.

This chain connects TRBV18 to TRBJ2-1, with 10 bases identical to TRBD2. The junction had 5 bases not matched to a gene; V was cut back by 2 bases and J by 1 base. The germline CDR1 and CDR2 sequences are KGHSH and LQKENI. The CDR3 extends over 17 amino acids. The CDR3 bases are TGTGCCAGCTCACCAACTAGCGGGGTACCTTCCTACAATGAGCAGTTCTTC. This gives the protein CASSPTSGVPSYNEQFF.

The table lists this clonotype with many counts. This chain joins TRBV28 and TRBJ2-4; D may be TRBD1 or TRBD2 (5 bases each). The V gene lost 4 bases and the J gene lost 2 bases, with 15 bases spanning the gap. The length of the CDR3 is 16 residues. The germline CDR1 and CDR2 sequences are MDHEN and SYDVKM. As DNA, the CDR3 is TGTGCCAGCAGTTATGAGGGGCTTCGGACCAAAAACATTCAGTACTTC. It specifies CASSYEGLRTKNIQYF. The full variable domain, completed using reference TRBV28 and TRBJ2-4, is DVKVTQSSRYLVKRTGEKVFLECVQDMDHENMFWYRQDPGLGLRLIYFSYDVKMKEKGDIPEGYSVSREKKERFSLILESASTNQTSMYLCASSYEGLRTKNIQYFGAGTRLSVL.